These T cell receptor beta chains were read from a single sample in a study of breast tumors, draining lymph nodes, adjacent tissues. TCRdb re-called the multiplex PCR reads through MiXCR, storing one row per CDR3 protein. The data show over 150,000 distinct CDR3 sequences, 30% to 35% seen once. Sequenced material: axillary lymph node tissue. The receptor source for this set is a female donor with breast cancer. Some clones in this sample may be carry-over from other donors' samples. CDR3s include the opening cysteine and the closing phenylalanine or tryptophan.

V | CDR3
TRBV24-1 | CATSGGGEAGGRGNEQFF
TRBV7-9 | CASSRYTSYNEQFF
TRBV7-9 | CASSLEVVAEDEQFF
TRBV19 | CASSMEGGNTGELFF
TRBV29-1 | CSVLGTGGTNEKLFF
TRBV5-8 | CASSFVDGTFGSGTRLTGELFF
TRBV19 | CASSIWGKTGYSGYTF
TRBV2 | CATLGRQRSGYGYTF
TRBV7-2 | CASSLEGLGEQYF
TRBV4-2 | CASSQDMVQGNQPQHF
TRBV4-1 | CASSQGAEAFF
TRBV2 | CASSLRQGSRKEQYF
TRBV5-5 | CASSFRQGIGELFF
TRBV5-6 | CASSPLGPDGTDTQYF
TRBV5-4 | CASSWTGKASATNEKLFF
TRBV7-9 | CASSFPAGGQNTGELFF
TRBV7-2 | CASSLIPDSDTQYF
TRBV29-1 | CSVDRGGTNEKLFF
TRBV7-9 | CASQSRAADTQYF
TRBV2 | CASSVQVTYEQYF
TRBV19 | CASRTSGTPYNEQFF
TRBV20-1 | CSARELAGGRSYNEQFF
TRBV18 | CASSPRRANEKLFF
TRBV19 | CASSLAGQVNEKLFF
TRBV7-2 | CASSLAPGLAEETQYF
TRBV29-1 | CSVIERDRSGRPYEQYF
TRBV3-1 | CASSQDGLAGTSPYEQYF
TRBV19 | CASSGTDTYNEQFF
TRBV2 | CASRGRGGNEQFF
TRBV28 | CASSLWTSGATETQYF
TRBV20-1 | CSASLTGGDNQPQHF
TRBV19 | CASSTGLAGGQGSYNEQFF
TRBV6-7 | CASRLGQETQYF
TRBV11-2 | CASSLRVTPGGETQYF
TRBV10-3 | CATSTGRETQYF
TRBV12-3/TRBV12-4 | CASHSWGRDRVKDGYTF
TRBV20-1 | CSALTGGPEAKLFF
TRBV5-6 | CASSLEQLETQYF
TRBV9 | CASSVGTSGPDTQYF
TRBV6-7 | CASTHGANVLTF
TRBV12-3/TRBV12-4 | CASSPTGPGSPLHF
TRBV29-1 | CSVSGQGGFEKLFF
TRBV29-1 | CSVASPGQGSGELFF
TRBV7-9 | CASSSLDGTENTGELFF
TRBV29-1 | CSVPGAGWEKLFF
TRBV10-3 | CATKATGANVLTF
TRBV6-1 | CASSGVTRDGGYTF
TRBV6-4 | CASSGQGDSTNEKLFF
TRBV5-4 | CASNQDRVYGYTF
TRBV12-3/TRBV12-4 | CASILTGVRANVLTF
TRBV4-1 | CASSRRNRETYGYTF
TRBV11-3 | CASSFQGDEQFF
TRBV18 | CASSPRSSSYNEQFF
TRBV5-1 | CASSLDGTGGHDEQYF
TRBV19 | CASTVSNGRGTGGYEPYF
TRBV7-9 | CASSATPGTYNTEAFF
TRBV2 | CASRRQGARGDEQYF
TRBV7-2 | CASSLGSRAGGGETQYF
TRBV7-2 | CASSSQPPLHF
TRBV2 | CASRRPSPVPNEKLFF